This T cell receptor (beta chain) was observed in a study of blood T cells in healthy people across ages. Study-wide findings and caveats: The recorded TCR beta diversity per million T cells decreased in a roughly linear manner with age. There were more naive CD4+ cells and higher diversity in long-lived donors than in aged donors.

Points on this clonotype: Its specificity is not known.

This CDR3 has 16 amino acids. The V gene end was trimmed by 1 base and the J gene end by 0 bases; junction bases not matched to a gene: 8. Germline CDR1 SQVTM, CDR2 ANQGSEA. Using a J-beta primer mix together with a sample-barcoded 5' primer, a second PCR was run for about 6 to 11 cycles. In TCRdb, the 5' RACE reads were re-called with MiXCR into one record per CDR3 protein. This table has more than 1,000,000 distinct CDR3 sequences, roughly a quarter appearing once. The same specimen was also included in a second study, on T cells of mothers and their children. Turning to that study: It was found that thymic selection shapes TCR recombination output similarly in related and unrelated pairs.

The V and J genes are TRBV29-1 and TRBJ2-7; 8 nucleotides line up with TRBD1. The sequence came from a girl aged 2-15 years in good health. Sequencing was carried out using blood. Here the CDR3 reads CSVEVSGTGGSYEQYF. The CDR3 DNA follows: TGCAGCGTTGAAGTATCCGGGACAGGAGGCTCCTACGAGCAGTACTTC.